One sample yielded the 5 T cell receptor beta chains listed below, sequenced in a study of human T cells and chemical hapten exposure. The sample's time point: patch test 1, 2 weeks after DPC sensitization. Treatment: therapeutic diphenylcyclopropenone sensitization with weekly scalp DPC. From the RACE reads, TCRdb called clonotypes with MiXCR, one entry per CDR3 protein. The repertoire holds approximately 400,000 distinct CDR3 sequences, 4.8% seen once, with roughly 2.4% in the top ten. The starting material was whole blood, obtained in connection with sensitization to the hapten diphenylcyclopropenone (DPC). The receptors were sampled from a woman aged 45-65 years with alopecia areata. Some clones in this sample may be carry-over from other donors' samples.

This clonotype showed up just a few times. The chain combines TRBV20-1 with TRBJ1-1; D not resolved. V shed 3 bases and J shed 5 bases, with 16 bases lying between them. The CDR3 is made up of 14 amino acids. In germline, CDR1 is DFQATT, CDR2 SNEGSKA (reference sequence). CDR3 amino acids: CSARFSGSGTEAFF. The CDR3 DNA reads TGCAGTGCTAGGTTTTCCGGGTCTGGTACTGAAGCTTTCTTT.

This clonotype has only a few counts. The chain employs TRBV28 and TRBJ1-6, with D possibly being TRBD1 (5 bases). This CDR3 spans 13 amino acids. V was clipped by 8 bases and J by 2 bases, with 7 bases between them. The germline V gene encodes CDR1 MDHEN and CDR2 SYDVKM. The CDR3 DNA follows: TGTGCCAGCGGGGCGCCCTATAATTCACCCCTCCACTTT. Translation: CASGAPYNSPLHF.

In its sample, this clonotype was seen a few times. The chain joins TRBV19 to TRBJ2-1; D remains unclear. Looked up from germline, CDR1 is LNHDA and CDR2 is SQIVND (reference sequence). With 5 bases removed from V and 0 bases from J, the gap between germline ends came to 17 bases. CDR3 length: 17 amino acids. CDR3 nucleotide sequence: TGTGCCAGTAGTCAGCTCGTAGGACCCAGCTCCTACAATGAGCAGTTCTTC. Amino acid sequence: CASSQLVGPSSYNEQFF.

This clonotype has a handful of counts. V is TRBV10-3 and J is TRBJ1-1; tentatively, D is TRBD1 (6 bases). CDR3 length: 16 residues. Germline CDR1 is ENHRY and CDR2 is SYGVKD. V dropped 0 bases and J dropped 1 base, with 12 bases sitting between them. In nucleotides, the CDR3 is TGTGCCATCAGTGAGTCGGCAGGGGCGGAGAACACTGAAGCTTTCTTT. It translates to CAISESAGAENTEAFF.

This clonotype occurred many times. The genes are TRBV6-1 and TRBJ2-7, with D uncertain. Germline V lookup: CDR1 MNHNS, CDR2 SASEGT. The CDR3 is made up of 11 amino acids. Trimming shortened V by 4 bases and J by 2 bases, and 3 bases separated the two germline ends. The CDR3 region has the DNA TGTGCCAGCAGTGGGGCCTACGAGCAGTACTTC. The encoded protein is CASSGAYEQYF.